Presented here are 29 T cell receptor beta chains from one specimen sequenced in a study of T cell responses to AZD1222 COVID-19 vaccine. TCRdb keeps only in-frame clones here, not all; method: immunoSEQ multiplex PCR. The sample has roughly 76,000 clones, roughly 84% seen once. The sequenced sample was peripheral blood, obtained on day 0 of AZD1222 vaccination. These receptors all stem from an adult in good health.

The chain couples TRBV7-6 to TRBJ1-1; D unresolved. Germline CDR1 and CDR2: SGHVS and FNYEAQ. The CDR3 sequence is 13 residues long. V dropped 2 bases and J dropped 2 bases, with 6 bases sitting between them. The CDR3 coding sequence is TGTGCCAGCAGCTTATCACAAAACACTGAAGCTTTCTTT. It codes for CASSLSQNTEAFF.

The chain has TRBV4-2 and TRBJ1-2; 11 bases fit TRBD1. V shed 5 bases and J 8 bases; nucleotides not matched to a gene: 10. This CDR3 region has 15 residues. In germline, CDR1 is LGHNA, CDR2 YNFKEQ. The CDR3 region has the DNA TGTGCCAGCAGCTATAGGGACAGGGGGACTGGCGGCTACACCTTC. It codes for CASSYRDRGTGGYTF.

The genes are TRBV27 and TRBJ1-4, with 7 bases fitting TRBD1. Unmatched junction bases numbered 10, after V lost 7 bases and J lost 8 bases. Germline lookup yields CDR1 MNHEY and CDR2 SMNVEV (reference sequence). This CDR3 is 14 amino acids long. CDR3 DNA: TGTGCCAGCACCAGACAGGGCGATTACGAAAAACTGTTTTTT. Translating gives CASTRQGDYEKLFF. Complete variable domain (other parts from reference TRBV27 and TRBJ1-4): EAQVTQNPRYLITVTGKKLTVTCSQNMNHEYMSWYRQDPGLGLRQIYYSMNVEVTDKGDVPEGYKVSRKEKRNFPLILESPSPNQTSLYFCASTRQGDYEKLFFGSGTQLSVL.

The V gene is TRBV5-6, the J gene TRBJ2-7, with D tentatively TRBD1 (6 bases). The CDR3 contains 15 residues. CDR1 is SGHDT and CDR2 is YYEEEE in the germline V gene. V lost 4 bases and J lost 11, with 25 bases in between. CDR3 region: CASSTLVGTSPPEYF. CDR3 bases: TGTGCCAGCAGCACCCTGGTTGGGACAAGCCCTCCTGAGTACTTC.

J is TRBJ2-7 and V is TRBV19; D is unclear. Germline V CDR1 and CDR2: LNHDA, SQIVND (reference sequence). The CDR3 extends over 15 amino acids. V lost 5 bases to trimming and J lost 4 bases, with 18 bases between them. The CDR3 sequence is CASSPPGRAPYEQYF. The CDR3 DNA is TGTGCCAGTAGTCCCCCCGGCCGCGCGCCTTACGAGCAGTACTTC.

The chain recombines TRBV10-3 with TRBJ2-1; TRBD2 matches at 9 bases. The CDR3 is 17 residues long. Germline V gives CDR1 ENHRY, CDR2 SYGVKD. The CDR3 region is CAVKGGSGSPPYNEQFF. DNA of the CDR3: TGTGCGGTCAAGGGGGGTAGCGGGAGTCCACCCTACAATGAGCAGTTCTTC.

V and J are TRBV6-6 and TRBJ2-2, with TRBD1 identical over 7 bases. Germline assignment: CDR1 MNHNY and CDR2 SVGAGI (reference sequence). This CDR3 spans 13 amino acids. V was pared by 6 bases and J by 6 bases, with 4 bases of the junction left unmatched. The CDR3 here is CASSLTGAGELFF. The CDR3 DNA sequence: TGTGCCAGCAGCCTAACAGGGGCCGGGGAGCTGTTTTTT.

CDR3 nucleotide sequence: TGCGCCAGCAGGCCTGGGGCAGGGGTGACCGGGGAGCTGTTTTTT. Translating it yields CASRPGAGVTGELFF. The chain has TRBV5-1 and TRBJ2-2, with a weak D call TRBD1 (6 bases). V lost 5 bases to trimming and J lost 5 bases, with 16 bases between them. The CDR3 is 15 amino acids. Germline V gene sequence: CDR1 SGHRS, CDR2 YFSETQ.

The chain uses TRBV7-2 and TRBJ2-2, with 7 bases aligning to TRBD1. The CDR3 covers 16 residues. V shed 1 base, J shed 3 bases, and the junction held 5 bases outside the gene matches. Germline-derived CDR1 and CDR2 are SGHTA and FQGNSA. The CDR3 sequence: CASSLETGRYTGELFF. Here the CDR3 DNA reads TGTGCCAGCAGCTTAGAGACAGGGCGGTACACCGGGGAGCTGTTTTTT.

The chain has TRBV6-6 and TRBJ1-1, with TRBD1 as a possible D gene (5 bases). The CDR3 loop spans 17 amino acids. Trimming pared 5 bases from V and 0 bases from J, leaving 19 bases between. The V gene's germline CDR1 is MNHNY and CDR2 SVGAGI (reference sequence). The CDR3 nucleotides are TGTGCCAGCAGTCCTGGGGCTTACAAGGGCTTGAACACTGAAGCTTTCTTT. Its protein is CASSPGAYKGLNTEAFF.

This clone was observed a handful of times. The J gene is TRBJ2-1, the V gene TRBV5-1; D is ambiguous. Trimming cost V 5 bases and J 1 base, with 10 bases left between them. The CDR3 covers 14 residues. Germline CDR1 and CDR2: SGHRS and YFSETQ. The CDR3 here is CASSEAFSYNEQFF. The CDR3 DNA follows: TGCGCCAGCAGTGAGGCCTTTTCCTACAATGAGCAGTTCTTC.

The CDR3 nucleotides are TGTGCCAGCAGTGAGGGACAGGGGAGGGAAAAACTGTTTTTT. Protein product: CASSEGQGREKLFF. This chain links TRBV6-1 with TRBJ1-4, with 10 bases aligning to TRBD1. The CDR3 has 14 amino acids. Germline CDR1 reads MNHNS; CDR2 reads SASEGT. After removal of 3 bases from V and 8 bases from J, the junction contained 3 bases not matched to a gene.

The chain recombines TRBV29-1 with TRBJ1-3, with 10 bases fitting TRBD1. The CDR3 runs to 17 residues. CDR1 and CDR2 (germline): SQVTM, ANQGSEA. V shed 6 bases, J shed 0 bases, and the junction held 11 bases outside the gene matches. CDR3 sequence: CSVAGGTGDFSGNTIYF. CDR3 nucleotides: TGCAGCGTGGCCGGCGGGACAGGGGACTTCTCTGGAAACACCATATATTTT.

This chain uses TRBV5-4 with TRBJ2-2; possible D gene TRBD2, 6 bases. With 4 bases removed from V and 4 bases from J, the gap between germline ends came to 14 bases. The CDR3 extends over 15 amino acids. The germline CDR1 and CDR2 sequences are SGHNT and YYREEE (reference sequence). CDR3 in amino acids: CASSPPGSLTGELFF. CDR3 coding DNA: TGTGCCAGCAGCCCACCCGGGAGTCTCACCGGGGAGCTGTTTTTT.

The chain joins TRBV7-2 to TRBJ2-1, with 10 bases that match TRBD2. Germline CDR1 reads SGHTA; CDR2 reads FQGNSA. Losses at the gene ends were 6 bases for V and 2 bases for J; bases not matched to a gene: 7. The CDR3 extends over 16 amino acids. The CDR3 protein is CASSPGLAEAYNEQFF. Written as DNA, the CDR3 is TGTGCCAGCAGTCCCGGACTAGCGGAAGCCTACAATGAGCAGTTCTTC. Filled out from reference TRBV7-2 and TRBJ2-1, the complete variable domain reads GAGVSQSPSNKVTEKGKDVELRCDPISGHTALYWYRQSLGQGLEFLIYFQGNSAPDKSGLPSDRFSAERTGGSVSTLTIQRTQQEDSAVYLCASSPGLAEAYNEQFFGPGTRLTVL.

This clone has just a few counts. The V call is TRBV2, the J call TRBJ2-7; D perhaps matches TRBD2 (6 bases). Trimming cost V 3 bases and J 6 bases, with 12 bases left between them. The germline V gene encodes CDR1 SNHLY and CDR2 FYNNEI. The CDR3 spans 13 residues. The CDR3 nucleotides read TGTGCCAGCAGTGATAGCGGCAGCCTCGAGCAGTACGTC. Translating it yields CASSDSGSLEQYV.

The rearrangement uses TRBV18 and TRBJ1-5, with TRBD1 matching 8 bases. V dropped 3 bases and J dropped 2; count of bases not matched to a gene: 0. The germline gives CDR1 KGHSH, CDR2 LQKENI. The CDR3 consists of 14 residues. CDR3 in DNA: TGTGCCAGCTCACCGGGACAGGGCAATCAGCCCCAGCATTTT. Protein: CASSPGQGNQPQHF.

The rearrangement uses TRBV4-1 and TRBJ1-3; the D is unclear. Trimming removed 1 base from V and 5 bases from J, with 15 bases in between. Germline V gene lookup returns CDR1 MGHRA and CDR2 YSYEKL. The CDR3 consists of 16 residues. The CDR3 spells CASSQAPGEMRNTIYF. CDR3 in DNA: TGCGCCAGCAGCCAAGCCCCCGGGGAGATGAGAAACACCATATATTTT.

The chain has TRBV18 and TRBJ1-2, with no clear D. Looked up from germline, CDR1 is KGHSH and CDR2 is LQKENI. Trimming shortened V by 3 bases and J by 3 bases, and 2 bases separated the two germline ends. This CDR3 comprises 11 residues. Written as DNA, the CDR3 is TGTGCCAGCTCACCCGACTATGGCTACACCTTC. It codes for CASSPDYGYTF.

J is TRBJ2-1 and V is TRBV5-1, with D possibly matching TRBD2 (6 bases). The CDR3 contains 15 residues. Trimming took off 4 bases at V and 4 bases at J, with 15 bases between the two ends. Germline CDR1 SGHRS, CDR2 YFSETQ. The CDR3 sequence: CASSPGTSYYNEQFF. CDR3 nucleotides: TGCGCCAGCAGCCCGGGGACTTCGTATTACAATGAGCAGTTCTTC.

The gene calls are TRBV7-3 and TRBJ1-2; TRBD1 aligns across 8 bases. The germline CDR1 and CDR2 sequences are SGHTA and FQGTGA. V lost 5 bases to trimming and J lost 2 bases; unmatched junction nucleotides: 7. The CDR3 is 15 amino acids. CDR3 region: CASSPGQGLNYGYTF. CDR3 nucleotide sequence: TGTGCCAGCAGCCCCGGACAGGGATTGAACTATGGCTACACCTTC.

The rearrangement links TRBV9 to TRBJ2-1, with unresolved D. V was cut by 1 base and J by 1 base, with 9 bases left in between. This CDR3 is 15 amino acids long. Germline assignment: CDR1 SGDLS and CDR2 YYNGEE. This CDR3 reads CASSVNSISYNEQFF. CDR3 bases: TGTGCCAGCAGCGTAAACAGTATTTCCTACAATGAGCAGTTCTTC.

The chain carries TRBV19 and TRBJ2-6; D unresolved. The V end lost 7 bases, the J end lost 0 bases, and 10 bases lay between the germline ends. CDR1 and CDR2 (germline): LNHDA, SQIVND (reference sequence). CDR3 length: 15 amino acids. CDR3 in DNA: TGTGCCAGTACCTCATGGGGCTCTGGGGCCAACGTCCTGACTTTC. Amino acid sequence: CASTSWGSGANVLTF.

The J gene is TRBJ2-5, the V gene TRBV11-2; 7 bases are a match to TRBD2. V shed 5 bases and J 5 bases; nucleotides not matched to a gene: 5. CDR3 length equals 13 residues. CDR1 is SGHAT and CDR2 is FQNNGV in the germline V gene. The CDR3 loop is CASSRGSGETQYF. As DNA, the CDR3 is TGTGCCAGCAGCCGCGGGAGTGGGGAGACCCAGTACTTC.

The chain combines TRBV5-4 with TRBJ2-3; D is unclear. V gave up 0 bases and J gave up 2 bases, with 7 bases separating them. The CDR3 is 14 residues long. The germline CDR1 and CDR2 sequences are SGHNT and YYREEE (reference sequence). The CDR3 DNA reads as TGTGCCAGCAGCTTGGTAACGTCCACAGATACGCAGTATTTT. Translating gives CASSLVTSTDTQYF.

The chain recombines TRBV18 with TRBJ1-5; a weak D match, TRBD1 (6 bases). Germline CDR1 reads KGHSH; CDR2 reads LQKENI. The V end was cut by 6 bases, the J end by 5 bases, with 14 bases between. This CDR3 is built from 14 residues. CDR3 amino acids: CASSPGEADQPQHF. DNA for the CDR3: TGTGCCAGCTCTCCAGGGGAGGCGGATCAGCCCCAGCATTTT.

The chain combines TRBV3-1 (or the pseudogene TRBV3-2) with TRBJ1-1; no clear D gene. CDR1 LGHDT and CDR2 YNNKEL come from the germline V gene (reference sequence). The V and J ends lost 6 bases and 1 base respectively, with 15 bases between them. This CDR3 contains 15 residues. This CDR3 reads CASRETADPNTEAFF. DNA for the CDR3: TGTGCCAGCAGAGAGACCGCAGATCCGAACACTGAAGCTTTCTTT.

The V gene is TRBV28, the J gene TRBJ1-5; D ambiguous. V was shortened by 8 bases and J by 0 bases, with 11 bases between the two germline ends. The CDR3 contains 14 residues. Germline CDR1 and CDR2: MDHEN and SYDVKM. CDR3 amino acids: CASGQANSNQPQHF. For the CDR3, the DNA is TGTGCCAGCGGTCAGGCAAATAGCAATCAGCCCCAGCATTTT.

This chain joins TRBV3-1 (or the pseudogene TRBV3-2) and TRBJ1-1; TRBD1 aligns across 8 bases. Germline V gene lookup returns CDR1 LGHDT and CDR2 YNNKEL (reference sequence). This CDR3 is built from 13 residues. The junction had 0 bases not matched to a gene; V was cut back by 1 base and J by 5 bases. The CDR3 DNA is TGTGCCAGCAGCCAAGGACAGGGGACTGAAGCTTTCTTT. Protein: CASSQGQGTEAFF.